Each of the 3 T cell receptor beta chains below was sequenced from the same sample in a study of OX40 agonist ivuxolimab in advanced cancers. Measured with immunoSEQ multiplex PCR; TCRdb has only the in-frame clones, and not every one. The repertoire includes under 110,000 clones, about nine tenths of them detected once, and around 0.5% sits in the top ten. The material sequenced was CD4+ or CD8+ T cells sorted from blood, taken in a trial of the OX40 agonist ivuxolimab. These receptors were collected from an adult with an advanced solid tumor such as melanoma, head and neck, liver or kidney cancer.

A note on this clone: The junction and the germline gene differ at one end; a read error may be behind it. Different DNA sequences within this sample yield the same CDR3. The CDR3 sequence is CASSLEGVGEQYF. The DNA for the CDR3 is TGTGCCAGCAGCTTAGAAGGGGTTGGCGAGCAATACTTC. V and J are TRBV7-9 and TRBJ2-7, with D perhaps TRBD1 (5 bases). The CDR3 is made up of 13 amino acids. The germline V gene has CDR1 SEHNR and CDR2 FQNEAQ (reference sequence).

The rearrangement uses TRBV30 and TRBJ1-4; D remains ambiguous. V was trimmed by 1 base and J by 4 bases, leaving 19 bases between them. From germline, CDR1 is GTSNPN and CDR2 SVGIG (reference sequence). The CDR3 is 17 residues long. The CDR3 loop reads CAWSEANSLVGNEKLFF. CDR3 coding DNA: TGTGCCTGGAGTGAGGCCAACAGCTTAGTGGGTAATGAAAAACTGTTTTTT.

The V gene is TRBV20-1, the J gene TRBJ2-5; D is unclear. CDR1 is DFQATT, CDR2 SNEGSKA, per germline (reference sequence). V was shortened by 6 bases and J by 7 bases, with 12 bases between the two germline ends. CDR3 length equals 11 residues. CDR3 nucleotide sequence: TGCAGTGCCGCAACCGTCGCGACCCAGTACTTC. As protein: CSAATVATQYF.